This T cell receptor beta chain is from a study of Ad26.COV2.S vaccination and SARS-CoV-2 variants. Study results and limitations: People given the vaccine had a wider spike-specific TCR breadth than placebo recipients did. Analyses that measured TCR breadth and depth may have underestimated total T cell responses. A substantial breadth of spike-specific CD8+ and CD4+ T cell responses after vaccination has been reported.

Concerning this clone itself: Its antigen is not identified.

V was trimmed by 6 bases and J by 2 bases, leaving 13 bases between them. The CDR3 runs 14 residues. Germline V CDR1 and CDR2: LNHDA, SQIVND (reference sequence). Generated by immunoSEQ multiplex PCR, the TCRdb table keeps only in-frame clones and is missing some. The sample includes roughly 100,000 clones, over 60% seen only once; the top ten take 17%. Sequencing used peripheral blood, obtained after recovery from COVID-19. This TCR came from a human donor who had recovered from COVID-19. This chain uses TRBV19 with TRBJ1-2; weak D call: TRBD1 (5 bases). The CDR3 DNA sequence: TGTGCCAGTAGGGAGGGGCTAGTAAACTATGGCTACACCTTC. Translating gives CASREGLVNYGYTF.